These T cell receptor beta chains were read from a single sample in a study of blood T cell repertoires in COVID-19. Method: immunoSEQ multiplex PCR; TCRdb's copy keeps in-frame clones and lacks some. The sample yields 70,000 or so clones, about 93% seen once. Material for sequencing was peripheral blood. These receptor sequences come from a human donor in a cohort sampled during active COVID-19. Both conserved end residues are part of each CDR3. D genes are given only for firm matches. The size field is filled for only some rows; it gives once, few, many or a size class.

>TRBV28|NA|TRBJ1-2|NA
TGTGCCAGCAGTTCTCGGACAGCAAACTATGGCTACACCTTC
CASSSRTANYGYTF
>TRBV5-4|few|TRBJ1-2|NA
TGTGCCAGCAGCTTGGATCAGACTAACTATGGCTACACCTTC
CASSLDQTNYGYTF
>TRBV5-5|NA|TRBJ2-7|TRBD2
TGTGCCAGCAGCTGGACTAGCGGGGGGTCCTACGAGCAGTACTTC
CASSWTSGGSYEQYF
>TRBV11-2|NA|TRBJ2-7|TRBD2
TGTGCCAGCAGCTTAAGCCCGGGGGGGAGCTCCTACGAGCAGTACTTC
CASSLSPGGSSYEQYF
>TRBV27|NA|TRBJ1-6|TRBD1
TGTGCCAGCAGGGGGACAGGGGTTAACTATAATTCACCCCTCCACTTT
CASRGTGVNYNSPLHF
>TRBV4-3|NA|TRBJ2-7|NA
TGCGCCAGCAGCCAAACAGCAGGAAGCTACGAGCAGTACTTC
CASSQTAGSYEQYF
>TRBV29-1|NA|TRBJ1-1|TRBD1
TGCAGCGTTGAAAAGGGACAGCGTGAAGCTTTCTTT
CSVEKGQREAFF
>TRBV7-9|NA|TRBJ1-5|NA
TGTGCCAGCAGCTTCGCCCTGACAGGAAATCAGCCCCAGCATTTT
CASSFALTGNQPQHF
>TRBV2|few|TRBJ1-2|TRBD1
TGTGCCAGCAGTGCGCCGGGACAGGGATACTATGGCTACACCTTC
CASSAPGQGYYGYTF
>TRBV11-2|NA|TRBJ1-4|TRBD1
TGTGCCAGCAGCTTCCGGGACAGGGGCGCACGAAATGAAAAACTGTTTTTT
CASSFRDRGARNEKLFF
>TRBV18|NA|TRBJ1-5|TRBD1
TGTGCCAGCTCACCCACAGGGGCGCATCAGCCCCAGCATTTT
CASSPTGAHQPQHF
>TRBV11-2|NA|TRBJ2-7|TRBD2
TGTGCCAGCAGCTTAAATCTGCTAGCGGGGGAAATACACTACGAGCAGTACTTC
CASSLNLLAGEIHYEQYF
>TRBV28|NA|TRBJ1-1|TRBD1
TGTGCCAGCAGTTATAGGGTACAGGGGACTGAAGCTTTCTTT
CASSYRVQGTEAFF
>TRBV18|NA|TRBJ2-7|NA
TGTGCCAGCTCACCAGGGCTTTACGAGCAGTACTTC
CASSPGLYEQYF
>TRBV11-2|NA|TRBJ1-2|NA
TGTGCCAGCAGCTTAGCCAGGGGCGGTGGCTACACCTTC
CASSLARGGGYTF
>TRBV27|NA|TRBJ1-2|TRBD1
TGTGCCATCAAGACAGGGGGCAATGGCTACACCTTC
CAIKTGGNGYTF
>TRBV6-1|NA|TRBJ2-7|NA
TGTGCCAGCAGTGGAGGACAGACCCCCTCCTCCTACGAGCAGTACTTC
CASSGGQTPSSYEQYF
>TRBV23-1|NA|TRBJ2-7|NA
TGCGCCAGCAGTCAATCGGGGAGGGGACATGCCGAGCAGTACTTC
CASSQSGRGHAEQYF
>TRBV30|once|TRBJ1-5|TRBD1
TGTGCCTGGAGCGCTCAATCGACAGGGGTGGTTCAGCCCCAGCATTTT
CAWSAQSTGVVQPQHF
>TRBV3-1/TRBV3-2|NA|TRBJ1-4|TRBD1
TGTGCCAGCAGCCAAGGAGGCACAGGGGTTAATGAAAAACTGTTTTTT
CASSQGGTGVNEKLFF
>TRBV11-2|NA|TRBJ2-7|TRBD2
TGTGCCAGCAGCTTACAGCGGGGCCCAGCGAGCTCCTACGAGCAGTACTTC
CASSLQRGPASSYEQYF
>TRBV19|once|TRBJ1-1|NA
TGTGCCAGTATTCCAACCGGGACACCCCACAGAGCTTTCTTT
CASIPTGTPHRAFF
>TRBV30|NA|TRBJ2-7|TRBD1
TGTGCCTGGAGTGTCCCGGGACAGGGTGTTCAGCAGTACTTC
CAWSVPGQGVQQYF
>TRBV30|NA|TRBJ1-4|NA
TGTGCCGCACGTGGCAGGGGAAATGAAAAACTGTTTTTT
CAARGRGNEKLFF
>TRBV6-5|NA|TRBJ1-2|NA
TGTGCCAGCAAGGGGTATAGGATCGATAACTATGGCTACACCTTC
CASKGYRIDNYGYTF
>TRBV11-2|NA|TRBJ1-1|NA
TGTGCCAGCAGCGGCGGGAGCACTGAAGCTTTCTTT
CASSGGSTEAFF
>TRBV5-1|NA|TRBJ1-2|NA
TGCGCCAGCAGCTCGGACCGGGAACTAGCTAACTATGGCTACACCTTC
CASSSDRELANYGYTF
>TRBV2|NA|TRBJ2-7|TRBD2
TGTGCCAGCAGTCCGTACGGGGGGGCCACATCCTACGAGCAGTACTTC
CASSPYGGATSYEQYF
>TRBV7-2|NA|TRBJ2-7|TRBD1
TGTGCCAGCAGCCCTATCGGGACAGGGTCCTACGAGCAGTACTTC
CASSPIGTGSYEQYF
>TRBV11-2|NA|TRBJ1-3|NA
TGTGCCAGCAGCTTAGGGGCAGCCTCTGGAAACACCATATATTTT
CASSLGAASGNTIYF
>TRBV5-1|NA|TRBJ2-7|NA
TGCGCCAGCAGCTTAGGGGACTTGCCAAATTACGAGCAGTACTTC
CASSLGDLPNYEQYF
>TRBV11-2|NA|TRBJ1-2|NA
TGTGCCAGCAGCTTAGCAGGGGCGAACTATGGCTACACCTTC
CASSLAGANYGYTF
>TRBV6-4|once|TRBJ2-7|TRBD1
TGTGCCAGCAGGGCGACAGGGCAATCCTACGAGCAGTACTTC
CASRATGQSYEQYF
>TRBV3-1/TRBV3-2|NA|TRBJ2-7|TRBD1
TGTGCCAGCAGTTCTCCGGGACAGGAGCAGTACTTC
CASSSPGQEQYF
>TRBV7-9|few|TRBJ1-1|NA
TGTGCCAGTATACTAAACACTGAAGCTTTCTTT
CASILNTEAFF
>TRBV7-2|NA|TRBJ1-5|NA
TGTGCCAGCAGCTCATACAGGTTACGGGATCAGCCCCAGCATTTT
CASSSYRLRDQPQHF
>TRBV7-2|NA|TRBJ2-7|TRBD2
TGTGCCAGCAGCCCCACCCTAGCGGGGGCATCCTACGAGCAGTACTTC
CASSPTLAGASYEQYF
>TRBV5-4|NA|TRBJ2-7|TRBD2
TGTGCCAGCAGCGCCAGCGGGGGGCCTCAGAGACACGAGCAGTACTTC
CASSASGGPQRHEQYF
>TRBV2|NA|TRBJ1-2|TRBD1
TGTGCCAGAAGAGACAGGGAGGTCTATGGCTACACCTTC
CARRDREVYGYTF
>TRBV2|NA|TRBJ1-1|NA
TGTGCCAGCCAGCGGGGGGGGAGGACTGAAGCTTTCTTT
CASQRGGRTEAFF
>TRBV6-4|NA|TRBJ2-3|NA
TGTGCCAGCAGTGAGGAGGCTAGCACAGATACGCAGTATTTT
CASSEEASTDTQYF
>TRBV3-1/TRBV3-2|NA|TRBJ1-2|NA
TGTGCCAGCAGCCAAGCAGGGTACTATGGCTACACCTTC
CASSQAGYYGYTF
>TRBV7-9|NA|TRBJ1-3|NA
TGTGCCAGCAGCTGCCATTCGGGACTGATCTCTGGAAACACCATATATTTT
CASSCHSGLISGNTIYF
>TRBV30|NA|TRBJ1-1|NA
TGTGCCTGGAGGGAGGGACGGGGTGAAGCTTTCTTT
CAWREGRGEAFF
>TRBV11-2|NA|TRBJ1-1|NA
TGTGCCAGCAGCTGGGCACCGGGACAAATCTTGAACACTGAAGCTTTCTTT
CASSWAPGQILNTEAFF
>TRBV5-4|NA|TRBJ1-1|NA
TGTGCCAGCAGCTATGGACAGTACACTGAAGCTTTCTTT
CASSYGQYTEAFF
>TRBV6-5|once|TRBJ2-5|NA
TGTGCCAGCAGAAATCCGGAGACCCAGTACTTC
CASRNPETQYF
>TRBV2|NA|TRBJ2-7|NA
TGTGCCAGCCGCCGGGACACTGCTGGGGAGCAGTACTTC
CASRRDTAGEQYF
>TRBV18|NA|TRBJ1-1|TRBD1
TGTGCCAGCTCACCTACCTCACCGGGACAGAACATGAACACTGAAGCTTTCTTT
CASSPTSPGQNMNTEAFF
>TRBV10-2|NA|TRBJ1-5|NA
TGCGCCAGCAGTGAATGGGGAAGAGGGCAGCCCCAGCATTTT
CASSEWGRGQPQHF
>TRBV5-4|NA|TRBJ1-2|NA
TGTGCCAGCAGCACAGATAACTATGGCTACACCTTC
CASSTDNYGYTF
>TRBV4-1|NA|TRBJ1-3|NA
TGCGCCAGCAGCCAAGCCGAGGTTCAGGGAAACACCATATATTTT
CASSQAEVQGNTIYF
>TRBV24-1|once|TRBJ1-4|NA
TGTGCCACCAGTGAAGGTGGGAGGGAAGGCTTGGATGAAAAACTGTTTTTT
CATSEGGREGLDEKLFF
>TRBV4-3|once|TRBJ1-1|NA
TGCGCCAGCAGCCAAGTGGCAGGGAACACTGAAGCTTTCTTT
CASSQVAGNTEAFF